The subject of this entry is one TCR beta chain. Other DNA sequences in this specimen translate into the identical CDR3. The source of the sample is a study of blood T cell repertoires in COVID-19. Overall study: Samples taken during acute and convalescent COVID-19 were collected in the United States, Italy and Spain.

The CDR3 loop spans 13 amino acids. V lost 6 bases, J lost 0 bases, and 8 bases lay in between. Germline V gene lookup returns CDR1 MNHEY and CDR2 SVGAGI. Authors' processing steps: Nucleated cell counts were estimated from reference gene primer amplification. TCRdb's copy holds only in-frame clones and misses some; the assay was immunoSEQ multiplex PCR. V and J calls and clone size are copied from that table; D and trimming were computed from the DNA. The table has about 72,000 clones, about nine tenths seen once. Source material: peripheral blood. The source of this sequence is a man in his 70s with active or convalescent COVID-19. The chain joins TRBV6-5 to TRBJ1-1, with D unclear. The CDR3 loop is CASSPGLNTEAFF. Written as DNA, the CDR3 is TGTGCCAGCAGCCCGGGATTGAACACTGAAGCTTTCTTT.